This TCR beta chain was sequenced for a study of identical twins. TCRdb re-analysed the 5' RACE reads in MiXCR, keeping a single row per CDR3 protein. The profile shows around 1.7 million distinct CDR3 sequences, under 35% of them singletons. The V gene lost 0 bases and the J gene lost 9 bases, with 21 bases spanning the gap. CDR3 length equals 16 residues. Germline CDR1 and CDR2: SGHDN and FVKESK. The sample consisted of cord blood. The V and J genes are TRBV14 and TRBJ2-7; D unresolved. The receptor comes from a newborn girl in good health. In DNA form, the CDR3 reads TGTGCCAGCAGCCAAGACTGGCATGGCTCCTACAATGTGCAGTACTTC. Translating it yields CASSQDWHGSYNVQYF. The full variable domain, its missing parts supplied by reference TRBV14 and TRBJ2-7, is EAGVTQFPSHSVIEKGQTVTLRCDPISGHDNLYWYRRVMGKEIKFLLHFVKESKQDESGMPNNRFLAERTGGTYSTLKVQPAELEDSGVYFCASSQDWHGSYNVQYFGPGTRLTVT.